One T cell receptor (beta chain) is described in this entry. Its antigen is unidentified. The source of the sample is a study of cytomegalovirus exposure and HLA in healthy donors. Study background: Early on, a data release was issued that held approximately 78 million unique TCRs from HLA-typed donors.

Study conclusions and caveats: Reportedly, HLA-A and HLA-B alleles of most subjects were accurately predicted from TCR beta. Clonal expansion, a later analysis showed, was greater in HLA-associated TCR beta chains than in equally common others. It was assumed in the presence/absence analyses that sequencing depth was roughly uniform across donors.

Researchers ran the PCR with 60 Vbeta and 13 Jbeta primers. This table comes from immunoSEQ multiplex PCR, and its TCRdb copy is limited to in-frame clones, with some not included. The sample has approximately 170,000 clones, about four fifths seen once; the top ten hold approximately 2.3%. The specimen sequenced was PBMCs. The source is a male donor in good health and CMV-seronegative.

Here the CDR3 reads CASRQGAYEKLFF. DNA of the CDR3: TGTGCCAGCAGACAGGGGGCGTATGAAAAACTGTTTTTT. The chain couples TRBV6-1 to TRBJ1-4, with 9 nucleotides matching TRBD1. The V gene end was trimmed by 6 bases and the J gene end by 6 bases; junction bases not matched to a gene: 2. There are 13 residues in the CDR3. Looked up from germline, CDR1 is MNHNS and CDR2 is SASEGT.